The following is a T cell receptor beta chain sequence with its context. Its antigen is unidentified. These data are taken from a study of T cell repertoires in cytomegalovirus infection. As for the study in general: CMV infection together with matching HLA type was indicated by public TCR beta signatures. General study results and limits: Summed frequency of shared TCR beta families picked out CMV carriers who also had the relevant HLA. Clonotypes of TCR beta that were HLA-C-restricted and CMV-specific dominated the ex vivo response.

TCRdb re-called the reads through MiXCR, storing one row per CDR3 protein. The sample has more than 650,000 distinct CDR3 sequences; 35% are singletons. V lost 0 bases to trimming and J lost 0 bases, with 12 bases between them. Germline V gives CDR1 LGHNA, CDR2 YNFKEQ. This CDR3 region has 16 residues. The chain has TRBV4-2 and TRBJ2-7; perhaps TRBD1 as D (5 bases). This receptor was taken from a human donor in good health (CMV status not recorded). Some clones in this sample may be carry-over from other donors' samples. Sample: PBMCs. CDR3 protein: CASSQEVGRFSYEQYF. DNA of the CDR3: TGTGCCAGCAGCCAAGAGGTGGGGCGGTTCTCCTACGAGCAGTACTTC.